Sequencing of this T cell receptor beta chain was carried out in a study of T cells in Graves' hyperthyroidism and ophthalmopathy. The CDR3 spans 15 residues. V lost 4 bases, J lost 6 bases, and 7 bases stayed unmatched. Per the germline V gene, CDR1 is MNHEY and CDR2 is SVGAGI. General study results and limits: In blood, most of the thyroid clonotypes expanded above 0.001 were also present. In the analysis, a 13 V-J model separated ophthalmopathy from stable hyperthyroidism.

Uncontrolled infection, other autoimmune disease, pregnancy or lactation excluded patients. TCR beta CDR3 region amplification was performed from RNA transcripts. A first-round RT-PCR of the TCR CDR3 used the HTBI primer set. TCRdb re-analysed the multiplex PCR reads in MiXCR, keeping a single row per CDR3 protein. The table records 450,000 to 650,000 distinct CDR3 sequences, 11% to 15% of them present only once. With regard to this clonotype: Antigen specificity is unknown.

The specimen sequenced was blood. This chain uses TRBV6-5 with TRBJ1-5; the match to TRBD1 covers 9 bases. This clonotype was sampled from a woman aged 18-30 years with Graves' ophthalmopathy. The DNA of the CDR3 is TGTGCCAGCAGTTTACAGGGGGCGCATGGTCAGCCCCAGCATTTT. Protein: CASSLQGAHGQPQHF.